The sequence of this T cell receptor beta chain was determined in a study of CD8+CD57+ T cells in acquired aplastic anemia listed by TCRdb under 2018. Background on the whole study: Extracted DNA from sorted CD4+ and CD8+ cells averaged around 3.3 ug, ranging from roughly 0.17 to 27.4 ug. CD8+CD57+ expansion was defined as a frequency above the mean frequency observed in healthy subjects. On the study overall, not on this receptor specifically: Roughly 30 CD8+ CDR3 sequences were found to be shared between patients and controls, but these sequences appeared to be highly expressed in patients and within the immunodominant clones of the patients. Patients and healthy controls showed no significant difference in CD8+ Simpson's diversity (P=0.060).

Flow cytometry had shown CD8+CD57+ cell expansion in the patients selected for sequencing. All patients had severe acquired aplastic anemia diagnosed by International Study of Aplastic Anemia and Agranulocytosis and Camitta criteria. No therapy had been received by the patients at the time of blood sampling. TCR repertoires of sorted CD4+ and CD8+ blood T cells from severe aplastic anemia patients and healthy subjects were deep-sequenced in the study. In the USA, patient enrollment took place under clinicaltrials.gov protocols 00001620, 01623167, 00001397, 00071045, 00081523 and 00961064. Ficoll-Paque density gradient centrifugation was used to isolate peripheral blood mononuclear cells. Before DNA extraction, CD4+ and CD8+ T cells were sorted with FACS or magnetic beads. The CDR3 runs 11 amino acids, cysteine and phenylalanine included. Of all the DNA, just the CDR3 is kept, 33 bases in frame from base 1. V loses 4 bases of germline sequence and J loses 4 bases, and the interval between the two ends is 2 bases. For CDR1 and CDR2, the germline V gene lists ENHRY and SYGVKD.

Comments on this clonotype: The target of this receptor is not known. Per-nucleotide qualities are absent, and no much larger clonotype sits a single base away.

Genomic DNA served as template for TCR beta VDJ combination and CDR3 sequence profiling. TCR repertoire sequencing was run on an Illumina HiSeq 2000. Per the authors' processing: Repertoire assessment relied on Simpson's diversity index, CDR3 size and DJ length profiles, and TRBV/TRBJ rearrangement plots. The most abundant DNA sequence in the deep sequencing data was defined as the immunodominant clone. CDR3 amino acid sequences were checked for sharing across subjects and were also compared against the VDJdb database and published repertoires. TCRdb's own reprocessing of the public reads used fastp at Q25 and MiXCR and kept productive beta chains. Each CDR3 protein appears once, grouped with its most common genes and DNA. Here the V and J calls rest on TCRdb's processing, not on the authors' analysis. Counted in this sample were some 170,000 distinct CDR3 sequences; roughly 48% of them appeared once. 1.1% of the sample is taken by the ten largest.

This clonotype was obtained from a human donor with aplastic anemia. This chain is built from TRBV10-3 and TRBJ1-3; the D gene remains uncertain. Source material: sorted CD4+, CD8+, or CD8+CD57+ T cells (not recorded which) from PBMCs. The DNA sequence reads TGTGCCATCAGTGGAGGAAACACCATATATTTT. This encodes CAISGGNTIYF.